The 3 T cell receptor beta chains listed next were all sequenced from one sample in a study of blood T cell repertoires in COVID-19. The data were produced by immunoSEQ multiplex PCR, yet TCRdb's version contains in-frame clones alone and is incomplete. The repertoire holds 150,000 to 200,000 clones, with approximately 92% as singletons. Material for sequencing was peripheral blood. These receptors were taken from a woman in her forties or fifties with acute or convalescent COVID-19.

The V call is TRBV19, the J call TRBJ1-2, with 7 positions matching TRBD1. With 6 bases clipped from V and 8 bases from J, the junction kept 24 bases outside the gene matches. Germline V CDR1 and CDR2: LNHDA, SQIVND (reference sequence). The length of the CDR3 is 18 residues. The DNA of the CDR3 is TGTGCCAGTAGGGATACCCCGGCGGCAGGGGGTCGGTCGAGAGGCTACACCTTC. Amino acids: CASRDTPAAGGRSRGYTF.

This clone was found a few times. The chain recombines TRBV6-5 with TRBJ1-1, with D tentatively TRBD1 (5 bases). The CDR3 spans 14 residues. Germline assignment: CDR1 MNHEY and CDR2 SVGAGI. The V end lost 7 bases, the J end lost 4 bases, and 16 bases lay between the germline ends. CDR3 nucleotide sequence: TGTGCCAGCACTCTAGGGCCGGGGGGCACTGAAGCTTTCTTT. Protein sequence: CASTLGPGGTEAFF.

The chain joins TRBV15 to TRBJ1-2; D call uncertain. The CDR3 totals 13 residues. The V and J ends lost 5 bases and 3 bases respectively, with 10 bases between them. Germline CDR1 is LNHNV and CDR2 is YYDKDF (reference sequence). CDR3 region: CATSAGHDYGYTF. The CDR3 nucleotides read TGTGCCACCAGCGCCGGTCATGACTATGGCTACACCTTC.